These 32 T cell receptor beta chains came from one sample sequenced in a study of OX40 agonist ivuxolimab in advanced cancers. TCRdb's table, derived via immunoSEQ multiplex PCR, lists solely in-frame clones and lacks some. The sample lists around 100,000 clones; 89% were seen once. The source material was CD4+ or CD8+ T cells sorted from blood, sampled in a trial of the OX40 agonist ivuxolimab. Every receptor here comes from an adult with an advanced solid tumor such as melanoma, head and neck, liver or kidney cancer.

The gene calls are TRBV5-4 and TRBJ2-3; TRBD2 agrees at 7 bases. This CDR3 is 19 amino acids long. Trimming cost V 4 bases and J 0 bases; bases outside gene matches: 17. The V gene's germline CDR1 is SGHNT and CDR2 YYREEE (reference sequence). The CDR3, as DNA: TGTGCCAGCAGCCCCCCCCCTAGCGGCGGCGGAACAAGCACAGATACGCAGTATTTT. It specifies CASSPPPSGGGTSTDTQYF.

The rearrangement uses TRBV14 and TRBJ1-5, with D hard to call. This CDR3 comprises 13 residues. With 1 base removed from V and 5 bases from J, the gap between germline ends came to 6 bases. CDR1 is SGHDN and CDR2 is FVKESK in the germline V gene. DNA of the CDR3: TGTGCCAGCAGCCAAGGATTGCATCAGCCCCAGCATTTT. Residues: CASSQGLHQPQHF.

CDR3 sequence reads: CASSPLGRQGEKLFF. CDR3 sequence (DNA): TGCGCCAGCAGCCCCTTAGGAAGGCAGGGTGAAAAACTGTTTTTT. This chain joins TRBV4-3 and TRBJ1-4, with a tentative D call TRBD1 (5 bases). There are 15 residues in the CDR3. The ends were cut back, 4 bases at V and 7 bases at J, with 16 bases in the middle. The germline gives CDR1 LGHNA, CDR2 YSLEER.

The rearrangement joins TRBV7-5 to TRBJ2-3; the table assigns TRBD2, which was not confirmed against the DNA. TRBV7-5 is designated a pseudogene. The CDR3 has 16 residues. The CDR3 spells CARSLPRSASTDTQYF. For the CDR3, the DNA is TGTGCCAGAAGCCTGCCGAGGAGTGCTAGCACAGATACGCAGTATTTT.

The gene calls are TRBV15 and TRBJ1-1; D is unclear. The length of the CDR3 is 16 residues. The V gene lost 0 bases and the J gene lost 1 base, with 12 bases spanning the gap. Looked up from germline, CDR1 is LNHNV and CDR2 is YYDKDF (reference sequence). CDR3 nucleotides: TGTGCCACCAGCAGAGAACTGATGTACAGGAACACTGAAGCTTTCTTT. It yields the protein CATSRELMYRNTEAFF.

This clone occurred a few times. This chain uses TRBV28 with TRBJ1-2; no reliable D call. Trimming took off 5 bases at V and 4 bases at J, with 11 bases between the two ends. Germline V lookup: CDR1 MDHEN, CDR2 SYDVKM. This CDR3 has 13 residues. CDR3 loop: CASSVSRIYGYTF. CDR3 coding DNA: TGTGCCAGCAGTGTCTCACGGATCTATGGCTACACCTTC.

This rearrangement joins TRBV7-2 to TRBJ1-1; D not resolved. CDR3 size: 13 residues. V was shortened by 1 base and J by 7 bases, with 10 bases between the two germline ends. Germline CDR1 SGHTA, CDR2 FQGNSA. The DNA for the CDR3 is TGTGCCAGCAGCTTAGGGCTCGGGCATGAAGCTTTCTTT. Translating gives CASSLGLGHEAFF.

V is TRBV29-1 and J is TRBJ1-6; D unclear. V lost 4 bases to trimming and J lost 10 bases, with 11 bases between them. CDR3 size: 12 residues. Per germline, CDR1 SQVTM and CDR2 ANQGSEA. The DNA of the CDR3 is TGCAGCGTTGGGGAGGTAGGATCACCCCTCCACTTT. Its translation is CSVGEVGSPLHF.

This clone was counted only a few times. This chain uses TRBV28 with TRBJ1-1; the match to TRBD1 covers 7 bases. This CDR3 contains 13 residues. Germline trimming cut 4 bases from V and 3 bases from J; bases unmatched to any gene: 2. Germline-derived CDR1 and CDR2 are MDHEN and SYDVKM. The CDR3 loop reads CASSSGQDTEAFF. DNA of the CDR3: TGTGCCAGCAGTTCTGGACAGGACACTGAAGCTTTCTTT.

The chain recombines TRBV19 with TRBJ1-1; D possibly corresponds to TRBD1 (5 bases). Per germline, CDR1 LNHDA and CDR2 SQIVND (reference sequence). V lost 5 bases and J lost 1, with 8 bases in between. CDR3 length: 13 amino acids. The chain's CDR3 is CASSLGQNTEAFF. CDR3 bases: TGTGCCAGTAGTTTAGGACAGAACACTGAAGCTTTCTTT.

CDR3 residues: CASSQENRAEAFF. DNA of the CDR3: TGCGCCAGCAGCCAGGAGAACCGGGCTGAAGCTTTCTTT. The chain employs TRBV5-1 and TRBJ1-1; D ambiguous. The germline V gene encodes CDR1 SGHRS and CDR2 YFSETQ. V lost 4 bases and J lost 6, with 13 bases in between. This CDR3 is built from 13 residues. The full variable domain, rest sourced from reference TRBV5-1 and TRBJ1-1, is KAGVTQTPRYLIKTRGQQVTLSCSPISGHRSVSWYQQTPGQGLQFLFEYFSETQRNKGNFPGRFSGRQFSNSRSEMNVSTLELGDSALYLCASSQENRAEAFFGQGTRLTVV.

The chain recombines TRBV6-6 with TRBJ1-5; D remains unclear. The CDR3 runs 14 residues. V gave up 7 bases and J gave up 0 bases, with 10 bases separating them. CDR1 is MNHNY, CDR2 SVGAGI, per germline (reference sequence). CDR3 region: CASIFGYSNQPQHF. Written as DNA, the CDR3 is TGTGCCAGCATATTCGGATATAGCAATCAGCCCCAGCATTTT.

This clone was detected only once. The rearrangement links TRBV5-4 to TRBJ2-7; 9 bases line up with TRBD1. The CDR3 contains 16 residues. The V gene end was trimmed by 3 bases and the J gene end by 2 bases; junction bases not matched to a gene: 9. Germline V gene lookup returns CDR1 SGHNT and CDR2 YYREEE (reference sequence). This CDR3 reads CASSYPGTGTTYEQYF. In nucleotides, the CDR3 is TGTGCCAGCAGCTACCCCGGGACAGGGACAACCTACGAGCAGTACTTC.

This clone was detected once. One end of the junction is discordant with germline, which a read error may explain. The DNA of the CDR3 is TGCGCCAGCAGCCAAGATCGGGGGAGCAGGCTCTTC. Its protein is CASSQDRGSRLF. The chain uses TRBV4-3 and TRBJ2-1; tentatively, D is TRBD2 (6 bases). Germline V lookup: CDR1 LGHNA, CDR2 YSLEER. This CDR3 spans 12 amino acids.

This rearrangement joins TRBV28 to TRBJ2-7; D perhaps matches TRBD1 (6 bases). Per germline, CDR1 MDHEN and CDR2 SYDVKM. This CDR3 comprises 15 residues. V was clipped by 6 bases and J by 0 bases, with 15 bases between them. The CDR3 region is CASRQGTLSSYEQYF. CDR3 coding DNA: TGTGCCAGCAGGCAAGGGACATTGAGCTCCTACGAGCAGTACTTC.

The CDR3 reads CASSSTGTPGTEAFF. The CDR3 coding sequence is TGTGCCAGCAGTTCCACCGGGACCCCCGGAACTGAAGCTTTCTTT. The chain has TRBV7-9 and TRBJ1-1, with a possible D match to TRBD1 (5 bases). This CDR3 spans 15 amino acids. V lost 6 bases and J 5 bases, leaving 19 bases between the germline ends. The germline V gene has CDR1 SEHNR and CDR2 FQNEAQ (reference sequence).

This clone was seen a handful of times. The chain recombines TRBV25-1 with TRBJ1-2; no clear D. Trimming took 4 bases from V and 8 from J, leaving 11 bases between them. The CDR3 contains 12 residues. Germline V gene data show CDR1 as MGHDK and CDR2 as SYGVNS. The CDR3 sequence is CASSGGVRGYTF. In nucleotides, the CDR3 is TGTGCCAGCAGTGGTGGGGTACGGGGCTACACCTTC.

V gene TRBV6-4 combines with J gene TRBJ1-1; the D is unclear. Trimming stripped 4 bases from V and 8 bases from J, with 17 bases between. CDR3 length: 14 residues. Germline V CDR1 and CDR2: MRHNA, SNTAGT. CDR3 region: CASSATPWAAEAFF. CDR3 sequence (DNA): TGTGCCAGCAGTGCAACCCCGTGGGCGGCAGAAGCTTTCTTT.

The chain links TRBV29-1 to TRBJ2-7; 12 bases line up with TRBD2. The V gene end was trimmed by 6 bases and the J gene end by 2 bases; junction bases not matched to a gene: 5. This CDR3 is 14 amino acids long. CDR1 is SQVTM and CDR2 is ANQGSEA in the germline V gene. Here the CDR3 reads CSVLAGGPPYEQYF. The CDR3 DNA reads as TGCAGCGTCCTAGCGGGAGGGCCACCCTACGAGCAGTACTTC.

The chain joins TRBV5-8 to TRBJ1-1; weak D call: TRBD1 (5 bases). The V end was cut by 1 base, the J end by 9 bases, with 13 bases between. The CDR3 has 13 residues. From germline, CDR1 is SGHTS and CDR2 YDEGEE. This CDR3 reads CASSLTGPPKAFF. The CDR3 DNA is TGTGCCAGCAGCTTGACGGGACCCCCGAAAGCTTTCTTT.

The gene calls are TRBV28 and TRBJ1-2, with D tentatively TRBD1 (6 bases). Germline values: CDR1 MDHEN, CDR2 SYDVKM. The V and J ends lost 3 bases and 0 bases respectively, with 11 bases between them. This CDR3 has 15 amino acids. CDR3 residues: CASSFPGTPNYGYTF. CDR3 nucleotide sequence: TGTGCCAGCAGTTTTCCCGGGACACCTAACTATGGCTACACCTTC.

The chain is built from TRBV29-1 and TRBJ2-5; D is tentatively TRBD1 or TRBD2 (6 bases each). The V gene's germline CDR1 is SQVTM and CDR2 ANQGSEA. Trimming removed 8 bases from V and 5 bases from J, with 15 bases in between. This CDR3 comprises 12 residues. The CDR3 DNA follows: TGCAGCACCCGGAAAGGGGGGGAGACCCAGTACTTC. This encodes CSTRKGGETQYF.

J is TRBJ2-3 and V is TRBV19, with 11 bases fitting TRBD2. Germline values: CDR1 LNHDA, CDR2 SQIVND (reference sequence). The CDR3 runs to 19 residues. With V trimmed by 4 bases and J by 5 bases, 17 bases remained unmatched. For the CDR3, the DNA is TGTGCCAGTAGTACTCATCAGACGGGTAGCGGGAGGGCCGAAGATACGCAGTATTTT. Translated: CASSTHQTGSGRAEDTQYF. The full variable domain, rest sourced from reference TRBV19 and TRBJ2-3, is DGGITQSPKYLFRKEGQNVTLSCEQNLNHDAMYWYRQDPGQGLRLIYYSQIVNDFQKGDIAEGYSVSREKKESFPLTVTSAQKNPTAFYLCASSTHQTGSGRAEDTQYFGPGTRLTVL.

The chain carries TRBV28 and TRBJ2-6; D ambiguous. The CDR3 totals 14 residues. CDR1 is MDHEN and CDR2 is SYDVKM in the germline V gene. Between the trimmed V and J ends, which lost 6 bases and 0 bases, there was a span of 6 bases. The DNA for the CDR3 is TGTGCCAGCAGGGCCCCCTCTGGGGCCAACGTCCTGACTTTC. Protein product: CASRAPSGANVLTF.

The genes are TRBV4-2 and TRBJ2-1, with 9 bases identical to TRBD2. The CDR3 is 15 residues long. Germline-derived CDR1 and CDR2 are LGHNA and YNFKEQ. The trim removed 0 bases at V and 9 bases at J, leaving 6 bases unmatched. The CDR3, as DNA: TGTGCCAGCAGCCAAGATCCAGGACTAGCGAGTGAGCAGTTCTTC. Protein product: CASSQDPGLASEQFF.

The chain links TRBV19 to TRBJ1-2, with 9 bases that match TRBD1. From germline, CDR1 is LNHDA and CDR2 SQIVND (reference sequence). With 5 bases clipped from V and 5 bases from J, the junction kept 6 bases outside the gene matches. This CDR3 is built from 14 residues. In nucleotides, the CDR3 is TGTGCCAGTAGTGCGACCGGGACAGGGTATGGCTACACCTTC. Its translation is CASSATGTGYGYTF.

The chain couples TRBV7-3 to TRBJ2-7; no clear D gene. CDR3 size: 13 residues. V lost 1 base and J 5 bases, leaving 9 bases between the germline ends. CDR1 and CDR2 (germline): SGHTA, FQGTGA. CDR3 loop: CASSLNPSDEQYF. The CDR3 DNA reads TGTGCCAGCAGCTTAAACCCCTCTGACGAGCAGTACTTC. The entire variable domain, with the rest obtained from reference TRBV7-3 and TRBJ2-7, is as follows: GAGVSQTPSNKVTEKGKYVELRCDPISGHTALYWYRQSLGQGPEFLIYFQGTGAADDSGLPNDRFFAVRPEGSVSTLKIQRTERGDSAVYLCASSLNPSDEQYFGPGTRLTVT.

This clone was seen a few times. The chain has TRBV13 and TRBJ1-1; D might be TRBD1 (5 bases). CDR1 PRHDT and CDR2 FYEKMQ come from the germline V gene (reference sequence). This CDR3 is 13 amino acids long. Trimming left V 5 bases short and J 5 bases short, with 12 bases between. CDR3 residues: CASSGRELTEAFF. CDR3 DNA sequence: TGTGCCAGCAGCGGCAGGGAATTGACTGAAGCTTTCTTT.

CDR3 DNA sequence: TGTGCCAGCAGCTTTGTCTGGGCCTCCACTGAAGCTTTCTTT. Its protein is CASSFVWASTEAFF. The V call is TRBV13, the J call TRBJ1-1, with D unresolved. CDR1 is PRHDT and CDR2 is FYEKMQ in the germline V gene (reference sequence). V was trimmed by 3 bases and J by 4 bases, leaving 12 bases between them. CDR3 length equals 14 residues.

This clone was seen just once. The rearrangement links TRBV19 to TRBJ1-5; D not resolved. The CDR3 sequence is 13 residues long. Germline V gives CDR1 LNHDA, CDR2 SQIVND (reference sequence). V was clipped by 5 bases and J by 6 bases, with 11 bases between them. CDR3 residues: CASSGREGQPQHF. The CDR3 DNA reads TGTGCCAGTAGTGGGAGGGAAGGTCAGCCCCAGCATTTT. The variable domain in full, completed from reference TRBV19 and TRBJ1-5, reads DGGITQSPKYLFRKEGQNVTLSCEQNLNHDAMYWYRQDPGQGLRLIYYSQIVNDFQKGDIAEGYSVSREKKESFPLTVTSAQKNPTAFYLCASSGREGQPQHFGDGTRLSIL.

The J gene is TRBJ2-1, the V gene TRBV19; D is ambiguous. CDR3 length: 14 residues. V was trimmed by 10 bases and J by 1 base, leaving 14 bases between them. Germline lookup yields CDR1 LNHDA and CDR2 SQIVND (reference sequence). In DNA form, the CDR3 reads TGTGCCACCGGAAGGGTAGATTCCTACAATGAGCAGTTCTTC. As protein: CATGRVDSYNEQFF.

In its sample, this clone was seen once. The J gene is TRBJ2-7, the V gene TRBV15; TRBD1 aligns across 7 bases. The CDR3 extends over 15 amino acids. The V gene's germline CDR1 is LNHNV and CDR2 YYDKDF (reference sequence). With 4 bases clipped from V and 0 bases from J, the junction kept 6 bases outside the gene matches. DNA of the CDR3: TGTGCCACCAGCATCGGGACAGAGAGCTCCTACGAGCAGTACTTC. This encodes CATSIGTESSYEQYF.